The 25 T cell receptor beta chains below were found in one sample sequenced in a study of shared clonotypes between healthy human individuals. Assay: immunoSEQ multiplex PCR; the TCRdb copy retains only in-frame clones and omits some. The table lists about 800,000 clones, 90% to 98% of them singletons. CD45RO negativity and positive selection for CCR7 defined naive CD8 cells, a population that excluded terminally differentiated effector memory CD45RA+ cells. The source material was naive CD8+ T cells sorted from blood. These receptors originate from a young man in good health.

The chain employs TRBV9 and TRBJ2-3, with D perhaps matching TRBD1 (5 bases). In germline, CDR1 is SGDLS, CDR2 YYNGEE. Trimming took 0 bases from V and 0 from J, leaving 11 bases between them. This CDR3 has 16 amino acids. CDR3 sequence: CASSVATVTSTDTQYF. In nucleotides, the CDR3 is TGTGCCAGCAGCGTAGCGACAGTCACTAGCACAGATACGCAGTATTTT.

The gene calls are TRBV7-6 and TRBJ1-2; TRBD1 is a possible D gene (6 bases). Trimming cost V 1 base and J 3 bases, with 15 bases left between them. This CDR3 has 16 residues. Germline loops: CDR1 SGHVS, CDR2 FNYEAQ. The CDR3 DNA reads as TGTGCCAGCAGCTTAGAAATTACAGGGCTGGACTATGGCTACACCTTC. This translates into CASSLEITGLDYGYTF.

The chain has TRBV6-4 and TRBJ2-3, with D uncertain. V was clipped by 4 bases and J by 4 bases, with 18 bases between them. The germline V gene encodes CDR1 MRHNA and CDR2 SNTAGT. The CDR3 runs 16 residues. CDR3 amino acids: CASSAEDRPDADTQYF. The CDR3 DNA follows: TGTGCCAGCAGTGCCGAGGACCGCCCCGATGCAGATACGCAGTATTTT.

J is TRBJ1-1 and V is TRBV11-1; D is uncertain. The length of the CDR3 is 16 residues. Germline CDR1 SGHAT, CDR2 FQDESV (reference sequence). V lost 5 bases, J lost 0 bases, and 16 bases lay in between. In nucleotides, the CDR3 is TGTGCCAGCAGCAACGTCTGGACGCAAATGAACACTGAAGCTTTCTTT. Translation: CASSNVWTQMNTEAFF.

This clone came up a few times. The chain joins TRBV6-1 to TRBJ2-7; D is unresolved. V was cut by 3 bases and J by 5 bases, with 5 bases left in between. The CDR3 contains 11 residues. The germline CDR1 and CDR2 sequences are MNHNS and SASEGT. The CDR3 DNA follows: TGTGCCAGCAGTGAGGTCCACGAGCAGTACTTC. Translation gives CASSEVHEQYF.

This sequence joins TRBV29-1 and TRBJ2-3; 7 bases align to TRBD2. This CDR3 is 15 amino acids long. The junction had 6 bases not matched to a gene; V was cut back by 3 bases and J by 0 bases. Looked up from germline, CDR1 is SQVTM and CDR2 is ANQGSEA. CDR3 sequence: CSVDLAATSTDTQYF. The CDR3 DNA reads TGCAGCGTTGATCTAGCGGCGACTAGCACAGATACGCAGTATTTT.

This clone was counted once. V and J are TRBV5-1 and TRBJ2-1; D is possibly TRBD2 (6 bases). CDR3 size: 16 residues. With 0 bases removed from V and 1 base from J, the gap between germline ends came to 11 bases. CDR1 is SGHRS, CDR2 YFSETQ, per germline. The CDR3 DNA sequence: TGCGCCAGCAGCTTGGCCTTAGCGGTGTCCTACAATGAGCAGTTCTTC. Its translation: CASSLALAVSYNEQFF.

The rearrangement joins TRBV7-9 to TRBJ2-2; TRBD2 matches at 7 bases. The CDR3 is 16 residues long. V was clipped by 4 bases and J by 0 bases; unmatched bases: 5. From germline, CDR1 is SEHNR and CDR2 FQNEAQ (reference sequence). In nucleotides, the CDR3 is TGTGCCAGCAGCTCTTCTAGCGGCGCGAACACCGGGGAGCTGTTTTTT. Protein: CASSSSSGANTGELFF.

The count of this clone is one. The chain has TRBV16 and TRBJ2-1; D possibly corresponds to TRBD2 (5 bases). The CDR3 loop spans 13 amino acids. Trimming pared 2 bases from V and 6 bases from J, leaving 8 bases between. Germline V gene data show CDR1 as KGHSY and CDR2 as FQNENV. Here the CDR3 reads CASSQIGLNEQFF. CDR3 sequence (DNA): TGTGCCAGCAGCCAAATCGGACTCAATGAGCAGTTCTTC.

The chain carries TRBV29-1 and TRBJ2-7, with D unclear. Germline V gene data show CDR1 as SQVTM and CDR2 as ANQGSEA. The V and J ends lost 3 bases and 6 bases respectively, with 15 bases between them. The CDR3 covers 13 residues. Here the CDR3 reads CSVEKESGIEQYF. DNA of the CDR3: TGCAGCGTTGAGAAGGAAAGTGGGATCGAGCAGTACTTC.

Comments on this clone: This same CDR3 is encoded by further DNA sequences in the sample. CDR3 protein: CASSGRGYTF. The CDR3 DNA reads as TGTGCCAGCAGCGGTAGAGGCTACACCTTC. V gene TRBV9 combines with J gene TRBJ1-2; D is unclear. In germline, CDR1 is SGDLS, CDR2 YYNGEE. The CDR3 sequence is 10 residues long. V dropped 3 bases and J dropped 8 bases, with 5 bases sitting between them.

Concerning this clone itself: This CDR3 is also generated by other DNA sequences in the sample. The chain joins TRBV5-6 to TRBJ2-7; tentative D call: TRBD1 (5 bases). Germline assignment: CDR1 SGHDT and CDR2 YYEEEE. Trimming shortened V by 0 bases and J by 3 bases, and 7 bases separated the two germline ends. CDR3 length: 13 amino acids. The CDR3 is CASSLDDSYEQYF. CDR3 nucleotides: TGTGCCAGCAGCTTGGACGACAGCTACGAGCAGTACTTC.

This rearrangement joins TRBV2 to TRBJ2-1; D possibly corresponds to TRBD1 (5 bases). This CDR3 region has 12 residues. With 6 bases removed from V and 8 bases from J, the gap between germline ends came to 11 bases. Germline V gene data show CDR1 as SNHLY and CDR2 as FYNNEI. The CDR3 bases are TGTGCCAGCAGGGGCAGGGTACATGAGCAGTTCTTC. Amino acid sequence: CASRGRVHEQFF.

Concerning this clone itself: The sample holds other DNA sequences that translate to the same CDR3. The V and J genes are TRBV15 and TRBJ1-4; no definite D call. This CDR3 spans 13 amino acids. The V end lost 3 bases, the J end lost 8 bases, and 10 bases lay between the germline ends. Germline loops: CDR1 LNHNV, CDR2 YYDKDF (reference sequence). The CDR3 DNA is TGTGCCACCAGCAGTGAAGGCAGGGAAAAACTGTTTTTT. Its translation is CATSSEGREKLFF.

This clone has just one count. The V and J genes are TRBV29-1 and TRBJ2-7; 12 nucleotides align to TRBD2. CDR3 size: 15 residues. V shed 0 bases, J shed 5 bases, and the junction held 5 bases outside the gene matches. Germline V gene sequence: CDR1 SQVTM, CDR2 ANQGSEA. This chain's CDR3 is CSVEDWASGRDEQYF. The CDR3 DNA sequence: TGCAGCGTTGAAGATTGGGCTAGCGGGAGGGACGAGCAGTACTTC.

Notes on this clone: Other DNA sequences of this sample code for an identical CDR3. The CDR3 spells CASSFDNEQFF. CDR3 in DNA: TGCGCCAGCAGCTTCGACAATGAGCAGTTCTTC. The chain uses TRBV5-1 and TRBJ2-1; the D is unclear. V gave up 2 bases and J gave up 5 bases, with 2 bases separating them. The CDR3 is 11 amino acids. Germline assignment: CDR1 SGHRS and CDR2 YFSETQ. Using reference TRBV5-1 and TRBJ2-1 for the parts outside the CDR3, the full variable domain is KAGVTQTPRYLIKTRGQQVTLSCSPISGHRSVSWYQQTPGQGLQFLFEYFSETQRNKGNFPGRFSGRQFSNSRSEMNVSTLELGDSALYLCASSFDNEQFFGPGTRLTVL.

This chain uses TRBV7-8 with TRBJ2-7; D unresolved. CDR3 size: 12 residues. Germline V gene data show CDR1 as SGHVS and CDR2 as FQNEAQ. The V and J ends lost 1 base and 6 bases respectively, with 7 bases between them. CDR3 sequence (DNA): TGTGCCAGCAGCTTAGTCTTGCCCGAGCAGTACTTC. Amino acids: CASSLVLPEQYF.

V gene TRBV7-9 combines with J gene TRBJ2-3; D possibly corresponds to TRBD1 (6 bases). The ends were cut back, 1 base at V and 7 bases at J, with 15 bases in the middle. The CDR3 is 15 residues long. Germline assignment: CDR1 SEHNR and CDR2 FQNEAQ (reference sequence). The CDR3 is CASSLVDLRGNTQYF. As DNA, the CDR3 is TGTGCCAGCAGCTTAGTTGACCTAAGGGGGAATACGCAGTATTTT.

V gene TRBV11-2 combines with J gene TRBJ2-5; possibly TRBD2 for D (5 bases). The CDR3 covers 15 residues. The germline V gene has CDR1 SGHAT and CDR2 FQNNGV. Trimming took 1 base from V and 5 from J, leaving 14 bases between them. The CDR3 reads CASSLVWRVEETQYF. CDR3 in DNA: TGTGCCAGCAGCTTAGTTTGGCGGGTGGAGGAGACCCAGTACTTC.

The V call is TRBV7-6, the J call TRBJ1-2; TRBD1 agrees at 9 bases. The junction had 9 bases not matched to a gene; V was cut back by 0 bases and J by 7 bases. From germline, CDR1 is SGHVS and CDR2 FNYEAQ. This CDR3 spans 16 amino acids. This chain's CDR3 is CASSLASGDRVGGYTF. CDR3 DNA: TGTGCCAGCAGCTTAGCGTCCGGGGACAGGGTTGGTGGCTACACCTTC.

The chain joins TRBV27 to TRBJ2-7, with 10 bases aligning to TRBD2. J was trimmed by 4 bases and V by 6 bases; bases with no gene match: 6. The germline V gene encodes CDR1 MNHEY and CDR2 SMNVEV (reference sequence). There are 14 residues in the CDR3. CDR3 region: CASSRTSGQYEQYF. CDR3 DNA sequence: TGTGCCAGCAGCCGGACTAGCGGACAATACGAGCAGTACTTC.

V and J are TRBV7-9 and TRBJ2-2; 8 bases line up with TRBD1. V shed 6 bases and J 1 base; nucleotides not matched to a gene: 4. This CDR3 region has 15 residues. Germline V gene sequence: CDR1 SEHNR, CDR2 FQNEAQ (reference sequence). For the CDR3, the DNA is TGTGCCAGCAGTACGGACAGGGTGAACACCGGGGAGCTGTTTTTT. Translation: CASSTDRVNTGELFF.

For this clone: Different DNA sequences within this sample yield the same CDR3. This chain connects TRBV9 to TRBJ2-1; TRBD2 matches 13 bases. V lost 4 bases to trimming and J lost 3 bases; unmatched junction nucleotides: 4. The germline V gene encodes CDR1 SGDLS and CDR2 YYNGEE. The length of the CDR3 is 16 residues. CDR3 sequence: CASSTGTSGIYNEQFF. The CDR3 bases are TGTGCCAGCAGCACCGGGACTAGCGGGATCTACAATGAGCAGTTCTTC.

The chain has TRBV14 and TRBJ1-1, with D uncertain. Trimming shortened V by 4 bases and J by 5 bases, and 11 bases separated the two germline ends. The CDR3 spans 13 residues. The V gene's germline CDR1 is SGHDN and CDR2 FVKESK. CDR3 in DNA: TGTGCCAGCAGCCCCGCACGGCGGACTGAAGCTTTCTTT. Protein sequence: CASSPARRTEAFF.

The rearrangement joins TRBV5-6 to TRBJ2-7; 7 nucleotides align to TRBD2. Trimming took 4 bases from V and 5 from J; bases not matched to a gene: 9. Per germline, CDR1 SGHDT and CDR2 YYEEEE. The CDR3 extends over 14 amino acids. The CDR3 is CASSTGLVRDEQYF. The CDR3 DNA follows: TGTGCCAGCAGCACCGGACTAGTCCGGGACGAGCAGTACTTC.